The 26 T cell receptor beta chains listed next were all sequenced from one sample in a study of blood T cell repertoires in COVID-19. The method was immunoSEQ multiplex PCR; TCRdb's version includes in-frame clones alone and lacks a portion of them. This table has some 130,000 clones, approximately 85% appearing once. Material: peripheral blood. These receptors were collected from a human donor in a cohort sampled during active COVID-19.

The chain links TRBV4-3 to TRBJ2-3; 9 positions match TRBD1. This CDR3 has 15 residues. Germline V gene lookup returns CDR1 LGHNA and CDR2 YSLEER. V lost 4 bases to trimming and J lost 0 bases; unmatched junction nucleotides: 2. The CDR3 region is CASSLGTGSTDTQYF. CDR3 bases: TGCGCCAGCAGCCTAGGGACAGGGAGCACAGATACGCAGTATTTT.

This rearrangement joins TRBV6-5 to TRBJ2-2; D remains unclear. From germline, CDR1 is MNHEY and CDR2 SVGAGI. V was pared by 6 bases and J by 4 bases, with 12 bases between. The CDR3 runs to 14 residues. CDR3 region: CASRNTGLTGELFF. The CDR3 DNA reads TGTGCCAGCAGAAATACTGGTCTCACCGGGGAGCTGTTTTTT.

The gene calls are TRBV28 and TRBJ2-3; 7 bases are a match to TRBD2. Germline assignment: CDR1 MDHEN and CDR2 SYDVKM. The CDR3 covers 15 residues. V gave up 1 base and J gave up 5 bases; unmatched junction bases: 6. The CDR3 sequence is CASSLFRERGDTQYF. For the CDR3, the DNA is TGTGCCAGCAGTTTATTCCGGGAGCGGGGAGATACGCAGTATTTT.

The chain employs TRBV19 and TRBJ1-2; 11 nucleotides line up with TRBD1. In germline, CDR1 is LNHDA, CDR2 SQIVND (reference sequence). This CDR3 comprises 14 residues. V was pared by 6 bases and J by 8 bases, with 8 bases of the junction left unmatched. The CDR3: CASRRDRGDAGYTF. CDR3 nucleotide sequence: TGTGCCAGTAGGCGGGACAGGGGGGATGCCGGCTACACCTTC.

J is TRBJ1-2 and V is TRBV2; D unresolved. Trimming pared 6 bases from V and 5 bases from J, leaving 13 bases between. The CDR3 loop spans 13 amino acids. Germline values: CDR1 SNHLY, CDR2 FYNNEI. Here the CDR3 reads CASSASVGYGYTF. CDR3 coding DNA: TGTGCCAGCAGCGCCAGCGTCGGGTATGGCTACACCTTC.

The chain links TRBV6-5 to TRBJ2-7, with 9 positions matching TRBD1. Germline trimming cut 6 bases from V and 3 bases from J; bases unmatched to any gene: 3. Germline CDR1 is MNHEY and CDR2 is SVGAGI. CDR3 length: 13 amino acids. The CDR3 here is CASRPTGGYEQYV. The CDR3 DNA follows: TGTGCCAGCAGGCCGACAGGGGGCTACGAGCAGTACGTC.

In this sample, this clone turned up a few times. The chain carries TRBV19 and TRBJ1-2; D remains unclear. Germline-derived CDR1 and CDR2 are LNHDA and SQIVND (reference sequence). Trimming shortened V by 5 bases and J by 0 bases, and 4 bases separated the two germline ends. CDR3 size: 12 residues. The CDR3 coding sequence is TGTGCCAGTAGTCAGGCTAACTATGGCTACACCTTC. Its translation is CASSQANYGYTF.

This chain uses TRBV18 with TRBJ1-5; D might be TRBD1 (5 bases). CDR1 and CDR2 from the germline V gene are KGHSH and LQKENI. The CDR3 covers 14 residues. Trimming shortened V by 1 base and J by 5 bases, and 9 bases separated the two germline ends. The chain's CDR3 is CASSPRQTDQPQHF. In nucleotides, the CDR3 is TGTGCCAGCTCACCACGACAGACCGATCAGCCCCAGCATTTT.

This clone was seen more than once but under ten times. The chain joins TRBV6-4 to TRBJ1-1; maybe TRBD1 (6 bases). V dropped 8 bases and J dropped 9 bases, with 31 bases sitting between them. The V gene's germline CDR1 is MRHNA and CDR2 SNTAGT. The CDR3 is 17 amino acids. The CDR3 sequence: CASPRGGTGEGKGQAFF. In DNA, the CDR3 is TGTGCCAGCCCGAGGGGGGGAACGGGGGAAGGAAAGGGTCAAGCTTTCTTT.

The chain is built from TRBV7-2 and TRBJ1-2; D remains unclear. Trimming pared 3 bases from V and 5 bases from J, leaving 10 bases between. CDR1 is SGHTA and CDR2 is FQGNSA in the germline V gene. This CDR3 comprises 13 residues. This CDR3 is CASSFARLYGYTF. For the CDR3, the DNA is TGTGCCAGCAGCTTCGCCAGACTTTATGGCTACACCTTC.

Written as DNA, the CDR3 is TGTGCCAGTAGTGATACAGGGGGCTCTTACAATGAGCAGTTCTTC. It is translated as CASSDTGGSYNEQFF. This rearrangement joins TRBV19 to TRBJ2-1; TRBD1 matches at 9 bases. CDR3 size: 15 residues. CDR1 and CDR2 (germline): LNHDA, SQIVND (reference sequence). The junction had 6 bases not matched to a gene; V was cut back by 5 bases and J by 4 bases.

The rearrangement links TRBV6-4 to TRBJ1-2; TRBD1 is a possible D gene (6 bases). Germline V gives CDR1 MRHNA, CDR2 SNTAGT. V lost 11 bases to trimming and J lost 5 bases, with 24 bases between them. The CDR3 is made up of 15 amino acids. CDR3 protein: CAGYRVGRVLYGYTF. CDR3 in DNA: TGTGCCGGATACAGGGTCGGTAGGGTTCTTTATGGCTACACCTTC.

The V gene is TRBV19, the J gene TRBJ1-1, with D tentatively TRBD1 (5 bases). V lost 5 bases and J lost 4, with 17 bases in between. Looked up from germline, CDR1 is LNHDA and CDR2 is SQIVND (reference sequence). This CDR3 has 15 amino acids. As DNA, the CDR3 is TGTGCCAGTAGTGGGGGGTTAATTGAGGGCACTGAAGCTTTCTTT. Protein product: CASSGGLIEGTEAFF.

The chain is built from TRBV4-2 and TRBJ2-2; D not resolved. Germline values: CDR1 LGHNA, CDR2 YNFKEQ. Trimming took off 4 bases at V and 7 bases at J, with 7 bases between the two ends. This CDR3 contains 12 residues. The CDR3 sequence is CASSRASGELFF. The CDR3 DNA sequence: TGTGCCAGCAGCCGGGCAAGCGGGGAGCTGTTTTTT.

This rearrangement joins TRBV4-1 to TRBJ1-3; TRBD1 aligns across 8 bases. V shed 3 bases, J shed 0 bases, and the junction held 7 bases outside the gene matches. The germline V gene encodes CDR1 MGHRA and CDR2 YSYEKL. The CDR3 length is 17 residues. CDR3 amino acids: CASSQPQGVISGNTIYF. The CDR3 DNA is TGCGCCAGCAGCCAGCCACAGGGGGTGATCTCTGGAAACACCATATATTTT.

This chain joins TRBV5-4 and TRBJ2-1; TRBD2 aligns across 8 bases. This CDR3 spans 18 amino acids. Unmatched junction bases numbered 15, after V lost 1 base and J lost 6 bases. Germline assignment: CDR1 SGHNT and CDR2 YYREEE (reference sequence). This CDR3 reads CASSLSAEAGAWGNEQFF. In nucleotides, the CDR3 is TGTGCCAGCAGCTTGTCCGCGGAAGCGGGAGCATGGGGCAATGAGCAGTTCTTC.

In nucleotides, the CDR3 is TGTGCCAGCAGCGGGGACAGGAATAATCAGCCCCAGCATTTT. Translation gives CASSGDRNNQPQHF. The V call is TRBV2, the J call TRBJ1-5; 8 bases align to TRBD1. Trimming at V came to 6 bases and at J to 4 bases, leaving 5 bases not matched to a gene. CDR3 length equals 14 residues. Per the germline V gene, CDR1 is SNHLY and CDR2 is FYNNEI.

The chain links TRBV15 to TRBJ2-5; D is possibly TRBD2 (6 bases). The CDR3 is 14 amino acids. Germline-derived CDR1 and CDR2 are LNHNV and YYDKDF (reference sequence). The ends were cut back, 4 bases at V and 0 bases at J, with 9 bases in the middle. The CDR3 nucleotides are TGTGCCACCAGCAAACGGGAGTACCAAGAGACCCAGTACTTC. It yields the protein CATSKREYQETQYF.

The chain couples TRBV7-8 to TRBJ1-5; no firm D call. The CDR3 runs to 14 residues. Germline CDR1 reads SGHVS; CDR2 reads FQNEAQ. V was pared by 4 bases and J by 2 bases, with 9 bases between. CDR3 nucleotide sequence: TGTGCCAGCAGCTCCTTAGTTCGCAATCAGCCCCAGCATTTT. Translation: CASSSLVRNQPQHF.

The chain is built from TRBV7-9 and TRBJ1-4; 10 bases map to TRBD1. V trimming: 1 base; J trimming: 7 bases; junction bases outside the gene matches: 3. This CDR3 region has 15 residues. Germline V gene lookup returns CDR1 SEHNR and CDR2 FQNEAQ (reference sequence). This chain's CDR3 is CASSLGTGGSEKLFF. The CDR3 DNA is TGTGCCAGCAGCTTAGGGACAGGGGGGAGTGAAAAACTGTTTTTT.

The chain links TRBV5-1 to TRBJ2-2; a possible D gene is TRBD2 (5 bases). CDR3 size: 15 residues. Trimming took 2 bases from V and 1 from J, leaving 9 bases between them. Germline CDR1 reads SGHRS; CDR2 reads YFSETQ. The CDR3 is CASSFMAGNTGELFF. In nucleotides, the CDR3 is TGCGCCAGCAGCTTCATGGCGGGGAACACCGGGGAGCTGTTTTTT.

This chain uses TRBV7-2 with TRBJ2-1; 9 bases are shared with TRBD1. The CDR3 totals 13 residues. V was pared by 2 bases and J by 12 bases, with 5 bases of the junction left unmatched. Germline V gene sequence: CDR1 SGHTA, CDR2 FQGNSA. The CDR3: CASSLSDRGRQFF. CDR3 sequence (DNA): TGTGCCAGCAGCTTATCGGACAGGGGTCGGCAGTTCTTC.

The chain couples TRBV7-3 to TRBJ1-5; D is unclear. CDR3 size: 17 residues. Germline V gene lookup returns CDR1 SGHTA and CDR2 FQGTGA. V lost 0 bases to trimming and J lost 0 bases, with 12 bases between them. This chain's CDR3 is CASSLTFGKSSNQPQHF. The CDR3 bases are TGTGCCAGCAGCTTAACGTTCGGGAAATCTAGCAATCAGCCCCAGCATTTT.

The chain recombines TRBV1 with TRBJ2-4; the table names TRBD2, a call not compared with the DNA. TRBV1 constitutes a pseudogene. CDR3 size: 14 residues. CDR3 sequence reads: CTSSQCRFFDIQYF. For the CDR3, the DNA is TGCACCAGCAGCCAGTGTCGGTTTTTTGACATTCAGTACTTC.

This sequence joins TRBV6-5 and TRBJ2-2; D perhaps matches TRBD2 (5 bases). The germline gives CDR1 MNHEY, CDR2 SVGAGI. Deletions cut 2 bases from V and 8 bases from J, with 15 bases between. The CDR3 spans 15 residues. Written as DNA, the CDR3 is TGTGCCAGCAGTTACGGGCTAGCATCAGGAGGGGAGCTGTTTTTT. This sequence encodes CASSYGLASGGELFF.

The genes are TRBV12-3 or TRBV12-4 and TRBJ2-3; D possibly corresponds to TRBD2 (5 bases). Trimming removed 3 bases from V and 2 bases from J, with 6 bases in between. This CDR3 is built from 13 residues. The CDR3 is CASSFRDTDTQYF. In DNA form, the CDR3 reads TGTGCCAGCAGTTTTCGGGACACAGATACGCAGTATTTT.